This T cell receptor (beta chain) is from a study of cytomegalovirus exposure and HLA in healthy donors listed by TCRdb under 2017. General notes on the study: An earlier analysis of some 600 of the donors reported about 260 Gb of sequence data and 95 million to 140 million unique TCR beta sequences obtained from about 170 million T cells. Approximately 300 gigabases of sequencing data and around 88 million unique TCR sequences made up an early release that covered nearly 650 HLA-typed donors. Among the roughly 400 genotyped donors, approximately 77% belonged to the genetic ancestry cluster associated with self-reported Caucasian donors. The study was designed to test whether signatures of past pathogen exposure could be identified by cataloging public T cell receptors. The study profiled the T cell repertoires of about 640 subjects by immunosequencing and related them to cytomegalovirus serostatus. In addition to the first cohort of about 650 subjects, a separate validation cohort of 120 different subjects was used. The study combined high-throughput TCR immunosequencing, statistical association of individual TCRs with disease status, and machine learning to predict cytomegalovirus infection status. A later analysis re-examined previously published TCR beta repertoires from more than 550 donors and added high-resolution HLA genotyping to investigate patterns of TCR occurrence. The later analysis used no new phenotypic data to find candidate immune exposures, relying instead on TCR beta sequences and their occurrence across donors. An earlier analysis of about 620 of the donors applied high-throughput TCR beta sequencing to assess whether each TCR beta V gene segment acted as functional or pseudogenic. Donor age, sex, ethnicity and CMV serostatus were collected together with the repertoire data. Genome-wide SNP genotypes for about 65% of the 666 donors were used in a later genetic analysis, which treated that subset as a discovery cohort. All discovery cohort repertoires had been generated using a single sequencing platform. HLA typing included class I and class II loci at four-digit resolution. The number of typed donors differed by locus: about 629-630 for A, B, C, DRB1 and DQB1; approximately 520 for DQA1; 606 for DPA1; and around 490 for DPB1. Four or five DR-DQ haplotypes were treated as single units for association and clustering because of strong linkage in the cohort. Among 300 to 450 genotyped donors of the cohort, an average of around 240,000 unique TCR beta nucleotide sequences were sequenced per donor, around 18% of them non-productive. Here is what the overall study found, with its caveats: Because HLA typing was unavailable for some donors at each locus, only the typed subset was used in association tests. A later genetic analysis associated a missense DCLRE1C variant with V-gene and J-gene trimming of TCR beta chains, and an independent cohort replicated the association. Linkage disequilibrium might explain the correlated functional status among segregating V segments, but an unknown experimental factor could not be ruled out. A further reported finding was that TCR beta sequences accurately predicted the HLA-A and HLA-B alleles for most subjects in the first cohort. Most CMV-associated TCR beta chains appeared to be HLA-restricted in a later analysis, and the HLA associations seemed to be driven largely by CMV exposure. According to a later genetic analysis, donors in an Asian-associated ancestry cluster had fewer N-insertions in productive TCRs than the roughly 670-donor mean. Most TCR sequences were seen in very few donors, while some public TCRs were found in many individuals. Some IMGT-functional V segments, including TRBV6-2 and TRBV6-3, could not be distinguished by the 87-base-pair reads and were therefore excluded. A later analysis reported that several top co-occurrence clusters appeared linked to parvovirus B19, influenza, CMV and Epstein-Barr virus. Approximately 16 rarely observed V segments, including chromosome 9 orphons, were excluded from the earlier analysis of 550 to 700 of the donors because counts were too low. In an earlier analysis of more than 450 of the donors, most TCR beta V segments were observed in productive rearrangements about 87% or about 30% of the time, broadly matching IMGT annotations. In the study, 150 to 200 TCR beta chains were listed as associated with cytomegalovirus. Sequencing depth was assumed to be roughly uniform across donors in the presence/absence analyses, though that assumption may not hold. In vitro tests confirmed that a few of the cytomegalovirus-associated TCR beta chains recognize cytomegalovirus antigens. According to a later analysis, TCR association rates differed among HLA loci, with DRB1 alleles showing the most associated TCRs and HLA-C alleles showing the fewest. When HLA alleles, especially DR and DQ, strongly co-occurred, attributing TCR associations to individual alleles was difficult. At a false discovery rate of 0.05, a later analysis linked 16,951 TCR beta sequences to specific HLA alleles. Cytomegalovirus status was reported to be diagnosed by the classifier with high specificity and sensitivity in both the original and validation cohorts. The authors suggested that the approach could potentially be extended to other disease states and immunological phenotypes. Immune exposure information for the cohort was limited to CMV serostatus. A cluster of highly shared sequence variants was judged likely to represent a technical artifact of the sequencing pipeline. In this cohort, only TCR beta chains were sequenced, and detectable features were limited by the absence of alpha or paired-chain data. Compared with equally common non-associated chains, HLA-associated TCR beta chains in a later analysis were more clonally expanded and had lower generation probabilities.

As for this clone: Which antigen it targets is not known. Per-base qualities were not stored, and no clone one base away is much larger.

In total, more than 500 healthy bone marrow donors made up the cohort. At the time of sampling, every cohort member was nominally healthy, though immune exposures that went unrecorded were likely present. The donor was CMV seropositive and was included in the group of around 300 seropositive cohort members. Each donor provided a peripheral blood sample, and peripheral blood mononuclear cells were used for TCR beta sequencing. The Qiagen DNeasy Blood Extraction Kit was used to extract genomic DNA from the blood cell samples. Receptor amplification or capture employed the immunoSEQ multiplex PCR assay. For the multiplex PCR, a mixture combining 60 forward primers for TCR Vbeta segments and 13 reverse primers for TCR Jbeta segments was used. The CDR3 region of rearranged TCR beta genes was amplified from genomic DNA with a multiplex PCR assay. The amplified TCR beta libraries were sequenced on the Illumina HiSeq System as 87-base-pair reads. The authors processed their data as follows. Across the 640 or so repertoires, a later analysis counted roughly 77 million unique TCR beta chains, roughly 11 million of which were shared by at least two donors. To remove PCR and sequencing errors, raw reads were error-corrected and collapsed into unique sequences using a nearest-neighbor algorithm that merged closely related sequences. CDR3 sequences were aligned to IMGT reference sequences to assign V, D and J gene segments. Each retained sequence needed at least a six-nucleotide match to both a V gene segment and a J gene segment. A rearrangement was called productive if the CDR3 had no stop codons and remained in frame with V and J, and every other rearrangement was called non-productive. Following IMGT convention, CDR3 was defined as the stretch from the second conserved V-encoded cysteine to the conserved J-encoded phenylalanine. The earlier analysis of about 590 of the donors excluded sequences that lacked an unambiguous match to a single V gene segment. In an earlier analysis of 450 to 750 of the donors, a V segment was called functional when productive rearrangements were above 56.7%, and segregating when the standard deviation between donors exceeded 5%. A statistical classification framework was developed to diagnose cytomegalovirus status using the catalog of TCR beta chain sequences. V and J gene assignment, in a later analysis, came from comparing TCR nucleotide sequences with IMGT/GENE-DB human TR gene sequences. The TCRdist pipeline was used in a later analysis to assign CDR3 sequences and most-parsimonious VDJ recombination scenarios. A later analysis defined each TCR beta chain by its CDR3 amino acid sequence plus V-gene family, and excluded reads lacking a unique V-gene family. In a later analysis, 450 to 600 highly shared, low-generation-probability nucleotide sequences were removed to address suspected cross-contamination and a sequencing artifact. A later analysis calculated a clonal expansion index for each public chain from normalized within-repertoire ranks of inferred template counts. A later analysis computed generation probabilities with a VDJ recombination model fitted to out-of-frame rearrangements, and checked the results against IGoR. A later analysis scored TCR-TCR, TCR-HLA and TCR-CMV co-occurrence with hypergeometric tests, applying a repertoire-size bias correction to TCR pairs. In a later analysis, false discovery rates were estimated by permuting HLA or CMV assignments 20 times. In a later analysis, co-occurring TCRs were grouped using DBSCAN, and TCRdist sequence similarity was added for clustering within HLA-allele-positive subsets. Co-occurrence clustering excluded repertoires with fewer than 30,000 or more than 120,000 public chains, plus five with anomalous nucleotide sharing. Held by TCRdb, this immuneACCESS table contains in-frame sequences only and omits some clones. Under half of the omission traces to an unresolved V gene where checked; the cause of the rest is unknown. D and trimming were read from the DNA, whereas the V and J calls and clone size are those reported in that table. This sample gives 130,000 to 150,000 clones in total; approximately 79% of them show up just once. The ten largest clonotypes hold about 4.3% of the sample.

CDR1 and CDR2, per the germline V gene, are MDHEN and SYDVKM. The CDR3 starts with the cysteine, ends with the phenylalanine, and has 16 residues. This entry keeps only the CDR3 DNA: 48 bases, framed from base 1. At the junction V is shortened by 6 bases and J by 5 bases, with 20 bases in between. The sample comprised PBMCs. This clonotype was sampled from a man aged 18 to 30 in good health and CMV-seropositive. The rearranged chain carries TRBV28 and TRBJ1-3; the D gene is not confidently resolved. The DNA sequence is TGTGCCAGCAGCCGGGTTGGGAGTATGGCTCGAAACACCATATATTTT. This yields the protein CASSRVGSMARNTIYF.